This passage covers 9 T cell receptor beta chains from one sample sequenced in a study of tumor-infiltrating lymphocytes in localized non-small cell lung cancer (dated by TCRdb to the early 2020s). Libraries were prepared through the immunoSEQ multiplex PCR assay. The source is immuneACCESS, and TCRdb retained only in-frame sequences with V and J called. Part of the clones is not carried over; for the studies checked, unresolved V genes explain less than half of this, and the remainder is unexplained. Present in this sample are over 14,000 clones, roughly four fifths of which were seen just once. The top ten hold approximately 2.5% of the sample. Sequencing input: lung tumor tissue. These receptors all come from a human donor with non-small cell lung cancer.

This clone was counted a single time. The CDR3 sequence: CAWSRGVNSPLHF. CDR3 DNA: TGTGCCTGGAGCAGGGGGGTAAATTCACCCCTCCACTTT. The chain has TRBV30 and TRBJ1-6, with 7 bases that match TRBD1. J was trimmed by 7 bases and V by 3 bases; bases with no gene match: 3. Germline CDR1 and CDR2: GTSNPN and SVGIG (reference sequence). The CDR3 sequence is 13 residues long.

The chain recombines TRBV7-9 with TRBJ1-4; no clear D gene. The germline V gene has CDR1 SEHNR and CDR2 FQNEAQ (reference sequence). Trimming left V 4 bases short and J 0 bases short, with 15 bases between. The CDR3 length is 17 residues. The CDR3 is CASSSNGRTATNEKLFF. CDR3 DNA sequence: TGTGCCAGCAGCTCCAACGGCAGAACCGCAACTAATGAAAAACTGTTTTTT.

The V and J genes are TRBV30 and TRBJ1-6; 8 positions agree with TRBD1. This CDR3 region has 13 residues. The V gene end was trimmed by 3 bases and the J gene end by 9 bases; junction bases not matched to a gene: 4. The germline V gene has CDR1 GTSNPN and CDR2 SVGIG (reference sequence). In DNA form, the CDR3 reads TGTGCCTGGAGGACAGGGGCGGGTTCACCCCTCCACTTT. Protein: CAWRTGAGSPLHF.

The chain uses TRBV6-5 and TRBJ1-4; a weak D match, TRBD1 (6 bases). V dropped 0 bases and J dropped 7 bases, with 9 bases sitting between them. This CDR3 region has 14 residues. Germline-derived CDR1 and CDR2 are MNHEY and SVGAGI. The CDR3 loop reads CASSYSGASEKLFF. CDR3 bases: TGTGCCAGCAGTTACTCGGGGGCCAGTGAAAAACTGTTTTTT.

The J gene is TRBJ1-3, the V gene TRBV6-6; TRBD1 matches at 9 bases. This CDR3 spans 14 amino acids. V was clipped by 2 bases and J by 4 bases; unmatched bases: 0. The germline CDR1 and CDR2 sequences are MNHNY and SVGAGI (reference sequence). This CDR3 reads CASSYTGGGNTIYF. The CDR3 region has the DNA TGTGCCAGCAGTTACACAGGGGGCGGAAACACCATATATTTT.

The CDR3 region has the DNA TGTGCCAGCAGTCACGGCAGAGATCAAGAGACCCAGTACTTC. Amino acids: CASSHGRDQETQYF. This sequence joins TRBV6-6 and TRBJ2-5; no clear D. CDR1 and CDR2 (germline): MNHNY, SVGAGI (reference sequence). The CDR3 sequence is 14 residues long. Trimming took off 5 bases at V and 2 bases at J, with 12 bases between the two ends.

The rearrangement links TRBV14 to TRBJ1-4, with 9 bases that match TRBD1. The trim removed 4 bases at V and 5 bases at J, leaving 5 bases unmatched. Germline V gene data show CDR1 as SGHDN and CDR2 as FVKESK. This CDR3 has 15 amino acids. The CDR3 DNA sequence: TGTGCCAGCAGCCGAATGGGACAGGGAAATGAAAAACTGTTTTTT. This gives the protein CASSRMGQGNEKLFF.

This sequence joins TRBV7-2 and TRBJ2-7, with D perhaps matching TRBD1 or TRBD2 (5 bases each). Germline V gene sequence: CDR1 SGHTA, CDR2 FQGNSA. V lost 5 bases to trimming and J lost 7 bases, with 15 bases between them. This CDR3 has 13 amino acids. The CDR3 nucleotides read TGTGCCAGCAGCATTGGGACCGTCTATGAGCAGTACTTC. Amino acids: CASSIGTVYEQYF.

This chain links TRBV7-9 with TRBJ2-1; D remains ambiguous. Germline values: CDR1 SEHNR, CDR2 FQNEAQ (reference sequence). This CDR3 is 11 amino acids long. The V and J ends lost 5 bases and 9 bases respectively, with 8 bases between them. The CDR3 loop reads CASSRMAEQFF. CDR3 DNA: TGTGCCAGCAGCCGCATGGCTGAGCAGTTCTTC.